This TCR beta chain was captured by sequencing in a study of brain T cells in children with intractable seizures. The V gene lost 6 bases and the J gene lost 11 bases, with 16 bases spanning the gap. There are 12 residues in the CDR3. Germline lookup yields CDR1 SGHAT and CDR2 FQNNGV. Surgery cases with the highest brain T cell transcript signatures were chosen for sequencing. At least one anti-epileptic drug was given before surgery. TCRdb keeps only in-frame clones here, not all; method: immunoSEQ multiplex PCR. This repertoire shows 62,000 or so clones, 90% to 97% found once; its top ten account for roughly 0.4%.

The genes are TRBV11-2 and TRBJ1-1; tentative D call: TRBD1 (6 bases). The sample here was peripheral blood, taken at surgery. The origin of this receptor is a boy younger than two with focal cortical dysplasia and intractable seizures. CDR3 DNA sequence: TGTGCCAGCAGGCCAACAACAGGGAGTGCTTTCTTT. It translates to CASRPTTGSAFF.